One and the same sample provided the 12 T cell receptor beta chains below, sequenced in a study of T cell repertoires in cytomegalovirus infection. Their antigens remain unidentified. Each CDR3 protein is one row after TCRdb ran MiXCR on the reads. In the table there are tens of thousands of distinct CDR3 sequences, 20% to 25% of which are singletons. The sequencing here drew on CD8+ T cells from cultured PBMCs, taken from culture after CMV antigen stimulation. The receptors come from a human donor in good health (CMV status not recorded). Some clones in this sample may be carry-over from other donors' samples.

The table lists this clonotype with a few counts. CDR3 in amino acids: CASSTGTGSTDTQYF. The DNA of the CDR3 is TGTGCCAGCAGCACTGGGACAGGTAGCACAGATACGCAGTATTTT. The rearrangement links TRBV6-8 to TRBJ2-3; 8 positions match TRBD1. After removal of 6 bases from V and 0 bases from J, the junction contained 5 bases not matched to a gene. The CDR3 loop spans 15 amino acids. The germline CDR1 and CDR2 sequences are MNHGY and SAAAGT.

This clonotype showed up just a few times. The chain uses TRBV2 and TRBJ1-2; D perhaps matches TRBD1 (5 bases). This CDR3 region has 15 residues. Trimming cost V 10 bases and J 4 bases, with 22 bases left between them. Germline CDR1 reads SNHLY; CDR2 reads FYNNEI. The DNA of the CDR3 is TGTGCCACCCAGGGCACTACTGACAGAGTCTATGGCTACACCTTC. Amino acids: CATQGTTDRVYGYTF.

This clonotype was seen a handful of times. The chain is built from TRBV7-8 and TRBJ1-6; the match to TRBD1 covers 7 bases. This CDR3 region has 15 residues. V lost 6 bases and J lost 9; bases outside the gene matches: 11. The germline V gene has CDR1 SGHVS and CDR2 FQNEAQ. This CDR3 reads CASRTSGTAISPLHF. The DNA of the CDR3 is TGTGCCAGCAGGACGAGTGGGACAGCAATTTCACCCCTCCACTTT.

This clonotype has only a few counts. V and J are TRBV4-2 and TRBJ2-7; D unclear. Trimming pared 0 bases from V and 0 bases from J, leaving 12 bases between. CDR1 and CDR2 (germline): LGHNA, YNFKEQ. The length of the CDR3 is 16 residues. CDR3 region: CASSQEVGSISYEQYF. The CDR3 nucleotides are TGTGCCAGCAGCCAAGAGGTCGGCTCGATCTCCTACGAGCAGTACTTC.

This clonotype was recorded at least ten times. The chain has TRBV7-2 and TRBJ1-4; TRBD1 matches 7 bases. The ends lost 5 bases at V and 1 base at J; junction bases unmatched: 4. CDR1 and CDR2 (germline): SGHTA, FQGNSA. CDR3 length: 15 residues. The CDR3 sequence: CASSQYRGTNEKLFF. The CDR3 DNA follows: TGTGCCAGCAGCCAATACAGGGGAACTAATGAAAAACTGTTTTTT.

The J gene is TRBJ2-1, the V gene TRBV11-2; D not certain. V lost 1 base, J lost 0 bases, and 10 bases lay in between. The CDR3 runs to 16 residues. Germline V gene lookup returns CDR1 SGHAT and CDR2 FQNNGV. CDR3 sequence reads: CASSLGAAHSYNEQFF. Here the CDR3 DNA reads TGTGCCAGCAGCTTAGGGGCTGCTCACTCCTACAATGAGCAGTTCTTC.

The chain couples TRBV7-9 to TRBJ2-5, with 8 bases lining up with TRBD1. This CDR3 is 15 amino acids long. The ends lost 5 bases at V and 4 bases at J; junction bases unmatched: 9. The germline gives CDR1 SEHNR, CDR2 FQNEAQ (reference sequence). CDR3 DNA: TGTGCCAGCAGCACCTCCTCAGGGGGCGTAGAGACCCAGTACTTC. It codes for CASSTSSGGVETQYF. Looking up the rest from reference TRBV7-9 and TRBJ2-5 gives the full variable domain: DTGVSQNPRHKITKRGQNVTFRCDPISEHNRLYWYRQTLGQGPEFLTYFQNEAQLEKSRLLSDRFSAERPKGSFSTLEIQRTEQGDSAMYLCASSTSSGGVETQYFGPGTRLLVL.

J is TRBJ2-7 and V is TRBV7-2; no definite D call. The V gene lost 3 bases and the J gene lost 0 bases, with 12 bases spanning the gap. This CDR3 region has 15 residues. The germline CDR1 and CDR2 sequences are SGHTA and FQGNSA. The CDR3 sequence: CASSFISGDSYEQYF. The CDR3 DNA sequence: TGTGCCAGCAGCTTTATATCGGGTGACTCCTACGAGCAGTACTTC. The variable domain in full, with the rest retrieved from reference TRBV7-2 and TRBJ2-7, is GAGVSQSPSNKVTEKGKDVELRCDPISGHTALYWYRQSLGQGLEFLIYFQGNSAPDKSGLPSDRFSAERTGGSVSTLTIQRTQQEDSAVYLCASSFISGDSYEQYFGPGTRLTVT.

The chain uses TRBV20-1 and TRBJ2-7; a weak D match, TRBD2 (5 bases). From germline, CDR1 is DFQATT and CDR2 SNEGSKA (reference sequence). The CDR3 length is 13 residues. Trimming took 6 bases from V and 7 from J, leaving 19 bases between them. CDR3 sequence (DNA): TGCAGTGCCCCCGACTGGGAGACTGGGGAGCAGTACTTC. Translating gives CSAPDWETGEQYF.

This clonotype was recorded a few times. The chain joins TRBV27 to TRBJ2-1; unclear D gene. Germline-derived CDR1 and CDR2 are MNHEY and SMNVEV (reference sequence). The CDR3 is made up of 15 amino acids. V was shortened by 3 bases and J by 0 bases, with 9 bases between the two germline ends. The CDR3 DNA sequence: TGTGCCAGCAGTTTTGCCCCCAGCTCCTACAATGAGCAGTTCTTC. Translated: CASSFAPSSYNEQFF.

The gene calls are TRBV6-7 and TRBJ2-2; no clear D gene. TRBV6-7 is flagged as an ORF with uncertain function. Trimming stripped 6 bases from V and 2 bases from J, with 10 bases between. This CDR3 has 14 residues. DNA of the CDR3: TGTGCCAGCAGACTCACTATAAACACCGGGGAGCTGTTTTTT. This translates into CASRLTINTGELFF.

The chain couples TRBV4-1 to TRBJ2-7; 8 bases align to TRBD1. The germline gives CDR1 MGHRA, CDR2 YSYEKL. The CDR3 extends over 15 amino acids. V gave up 1 base and J gave up 3 bases; unmatched junction bases: 5. The CDR3 DNA is TGCGCCAGCAGCCAAGGAGCGGACAGGGTCTACGAGCAGTACTTC. Its translation: CASSQGADRVYEQYF.